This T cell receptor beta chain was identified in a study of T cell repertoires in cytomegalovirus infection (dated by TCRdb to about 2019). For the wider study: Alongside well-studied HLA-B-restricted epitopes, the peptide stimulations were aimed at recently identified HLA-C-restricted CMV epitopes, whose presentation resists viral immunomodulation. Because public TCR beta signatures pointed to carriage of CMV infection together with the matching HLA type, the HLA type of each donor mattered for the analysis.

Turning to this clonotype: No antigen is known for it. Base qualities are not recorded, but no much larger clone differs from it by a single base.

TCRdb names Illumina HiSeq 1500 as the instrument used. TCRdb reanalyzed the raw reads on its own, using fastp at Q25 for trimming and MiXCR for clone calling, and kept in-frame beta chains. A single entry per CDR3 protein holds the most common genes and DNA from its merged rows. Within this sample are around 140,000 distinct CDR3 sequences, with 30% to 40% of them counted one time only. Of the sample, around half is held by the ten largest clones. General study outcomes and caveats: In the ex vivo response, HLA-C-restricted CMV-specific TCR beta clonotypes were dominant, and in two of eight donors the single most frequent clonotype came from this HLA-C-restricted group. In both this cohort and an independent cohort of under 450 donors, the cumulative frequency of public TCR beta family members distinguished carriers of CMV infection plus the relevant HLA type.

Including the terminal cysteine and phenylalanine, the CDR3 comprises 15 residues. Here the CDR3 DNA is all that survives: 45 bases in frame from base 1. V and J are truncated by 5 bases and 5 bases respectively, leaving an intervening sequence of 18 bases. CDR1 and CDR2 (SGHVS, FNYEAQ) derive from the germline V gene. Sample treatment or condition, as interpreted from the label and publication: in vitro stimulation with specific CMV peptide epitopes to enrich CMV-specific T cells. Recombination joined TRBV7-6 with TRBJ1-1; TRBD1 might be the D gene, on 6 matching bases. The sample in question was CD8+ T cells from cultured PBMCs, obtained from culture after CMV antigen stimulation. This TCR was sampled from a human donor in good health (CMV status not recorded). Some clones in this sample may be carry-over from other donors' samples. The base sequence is TGTGCCAGCAGCGAAACAGGGAGGGGAATAACTGAAGCTTTCTTT. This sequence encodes CASSETGRGITEAFF.